This is a list of T cell receptor beta chains from one sample in a study of regulatory T cells in long-lasting Graves disease. TCRdb processed the multiplex PCR reads anew with MiXCR; each CDR3 protein has one entry. The sample has 550,000 to 650,000 distinct CDR3 sequences; 15% to 20% are singletons. These data are also associated with another study on T cells in Graves' hyperthyroidism and ophthalmopathy.

The specimen was peripheral blood mononuclear cells (PBMCs), collected at new diagnosis, from a patient treated with antithyroid drugs. The receptors stem from a young man with Graves disease. Each CDR3 is given with its conserved first and last residue. A D gene is named only where the DNA matches it firmly. Some rows mark clone size as missing; the rest say once, few, many or name a class of expanded clone.

TRBV3-1	TRBJ2-7	15	many	.	TGTGCCAGCAGCCAGGCTAGCAAGGTCCGCTACGAGCAGTACTTC	CASSQASKVRYEQYF
TRBV12-3/TRBV12-4	TRBJ1-1	16	many	.	TGTGCCAGCAGTTTCCAGGGACCCAGAATGAGGACTGAAGCTTTCTTT	CASSFQGPRMRTEAFF
TRBV7-8	TRBJ1-2	15	few	.	TGTGCCAGCAGCCTTAGCTTGGGGGGGGATTATGGCTACACCTTC	CASSLSLGGDYGYTF
TRBV20-1	TRBJ2-7	13	many	.	TGCAGCGTAGTAGGGCCAGGCTCCTACGAGCAGTACTTC	CSVVGPGSYEQYF
TRBV20-1	TRBJ2-5	12	many	.	TGCAGTGCTAGGTTTGCCTTTGAGACCCAGTACTTC	CSARFAFETQYF
TRBV6-1	TRBJ2-5	16	many	TRBD2	TGTGCCAGCAGTCTGACTAGCGGGAGGGTCGCTGAGACCCAGTACTTC	CASSLTSGRVAETQYF
TRBV6-1	TRBJ2-1	16	many	TRBD2	TGTGCCAGCAGTGCGCTAGGGGCTAGCGGGAGAAATGAGCAGTTCTTC	CASSALGASGRNEQFF
TRBV20-1	TRBJ2-7	12	many	TRBD2	TGCAGTGCTAGTACGGGAGGGATAGAGCAGTACTTC	CSASTGGIEQYF
TRBV9	TRBJ2-7	15	many	.	TGTGCCAGCAGCGATGCGCCGGAATCGGTCCACGAGCAGTACTTC	CASSDAPESVHEQYF
TRBV9	TRBJ1-1	16	.	.	TGTGCCAGCAGCGTAGGCGGCAGGGGAAGGGACACTGAAGCTTTCTTT	CASSVGGRGRDTEAFF
TRBV6-1	TRBJ1-2	16	few	TRBD1	TGTGCCAGCAGTGACCATGGACAGGGAGGTAACTATGGCTACACCTTC	CASSDHGQGGNYGYTF
TRBV9	TRBJ2-5	18	.	TRBD2	TGTGCCAGCAGCGCCGGACTAGCGGGAGGGCTCGAACAAGAGACCCAGTACTTC	CASSAGLAGGLEQETQYF
TRBV5-1	TRBJ2-1	19	many	TRBD2	TGCGCCAGCAGCCCCGGTCGCGGGTACGCGGGAGGCGCAGGTATTGAGCAGTTCTTC	CASSPGRGYAGGAGIEQFF
TRBV11-2	TRBJ2-7	15	many	TRBD2	TGTGCCAGCAGGCCTCCTAGCGGGAGCCTCTACGAGCAGTACTTC	CASRPPSGSLYEQYF
TRBV28	TRBJ2-1	21	many	.	TGTGCCAGCAGTCCCGCTGTTCCGGCAGGGGATACCCCTCGCAAACCACTCGAGCAGTTCTTC	CASSPAVPAGDTPRKPLEQFF
TRBV2	TRBJ2-1	15	many	TRBD2	TGTGCCAGCAGTCGGACTAGCGGAGCGGGGAATGAGCAGTTCTTC	CASSRTSGAGNEQFF
TRBV27	TRBJ2-7	14	many	.	TGTGCCAGCAGTCCCCATGCAGGGGCCATCGAGCAGTACTTC	CASSPHAGAIEQYF
TRBV11-2	TRBJ2-1	16	many	.	TGTGCCAGCAGCTTAGGTCCGGGGAGCTCCTACAATGAGCAGTTCTTC	CASSLGPGSSYNEQFF
TRBV2	TRBJ1-1	16	many	.	TGTGCCAGCAGTGAGGCCGGGGGCAGAGAGAACACTGAAGCTTTCTTT	CASSEAGGRENTEAFF
TRBV7-9	TRBJ1-1	12	many	TRBD1	TGTGCCAGCAGCGAACCCGCAGCGGGACAGGGTTTT	CASSEPAAGQGF
TRBV4-1	TRBJ2-2	16	.	TRBD1	TGCGCCAGCAGCCAACCGGGACAGTCGAGCACCGGGGAGCTGTTTTTT	CASSQPGQSSTGELFF
TRBV19	TRBJ2-1	11	few	.	TGTGCCAGTAGTATCGGTAGTGAGCAGTTCTTC	CASSIGSEQFF
TRBV18	TRBJ1-2	12	many	.	TGTGCCAGCTCACAGACAGGCTATGGCTACACCTTC	CASSQTGYGYTF
TRBV20-1	TRBJ2-7	13	.	.	TGCAGTGCTAGAGAGGCCAGGGTGGGGGAGCAGTACTTC	CSAREARVGEQYF
TRBV6-1	TRBJ1-3	14	few	.	TGTGCCAGCAGTGAGATGGGGTACGGAAACACCATATATTTT	CASSEMGYGNTIYF
TRBV27	TRBJ1-3	15	.	.	TGTGCCAGCAGTTTAGAGGCCGGGTTAGGAAACACCATATATTTT	CASSLEAGLGNTIYF
TRBV6-2/TRBV6-3	TRBJ2-7	14	many	.	TGTGCCAGCAGTTGGGCCAGGGGAGGCTACGAGCAGTACTTC	CASSWARGGYEQYF
TRBV19	TRBJ1-5	16	.	.	TGTGCCAGTAGTATCGGCAACAACCTTTTCAATCAGCCCCAGCATTTT	CASSIGNNLFNQPQHF
TRBV28	TRBJ2-7	16	few	TRBD2	TGTGCCAGCACCGAAGATAGCGGGAGGGCCTTTTACAAGCAGTACTTC	CASTEDSGRAFYKQYF
TRBV7-9	TRBJ2-1	16	many	TRBD2	TGTGCCAGCAGCCCCCCCGGGACTAGCTATTCCGATGAGCAGTTCTTC	CASSPPGTSYSDEQFF
TRBV6-2/TRBV6-3	TRBJ2-1	17	.	TRBD2	TGTGCCAGCAGTGAACGCACTAGCGGGAGTTATTACAATGAGCAGTTCTTC	CASSERTSGSYYNEQFF
TRBV5-4	TRBJ2-1	14	.	TRBD1	TGTGCCAGCAGTCTGACAGGGTTCGACAATGAGCAGTTCTTC	CASSLTGFDNEQFF
TRBV6-2/TRBV6-3	TRBJ1-2	15	.	TRBD1	TGTGCCAGCAGGAGACCGGGACAGGGGGCTGGGGGCTACACCTTC	CASRRPGQGAGGYTF
TRBV28	TRBJ1-2	16	many	.	TGTGCCAGCAGTTTGCCCACGGGGACCGGACCCATGGGCTACACCTTC	CASSLPTGTGPMGYTF
TRBV7-9	TRBJ1-6	16	few	.	TGTGCCAGCAGCCCTAACCCAGGGTACGGGGGTTCACCCCTCCACTTT	CASSPNPGYGGSPLHF
TRBV6-2/TRBV6-3	TRBJ2-7	13	many	.	TGTGCCAGCAGTTCGAACCTGGGCTACGAGCAGTACTTC	CASSSNLGYEQYF
TRBV6-2/TRBV6-3	TRBJ2-1	15	many	.	TGTGCCAGCAGTTACTCCGGGAGTCTCTACAATGAGCAGTTCTTC	CASSYSGSLYNEQFF
TRBV6-1	TRBJ2-2	15	.	TRBD1	TGTGCCAGCAGAAGGGGGACAGGGGTTACCGGGGAGCTGTTTTTT	CASRRGTGVTGELFF
TRBV24-1	TRBJ2-1	14	.	.	TGTGCCACCAGTGATCCGGGGCTAAACAATGAGCAGTTCTTC	CATSDPGLNNEQFF
TRBV10-3	TRBJ2-7	16	many	TRBD2	TGTGCCATCAGTGAGTCGGGTAGCGGGAGAGCCTACGAGCAGTACTTC	CAISESGSGRAYEQYF
TRBV15	TRBJ2-1	15	once	.	TGTGCCACCAGCAGAGATCGGGGCCATTACAATGAGCAGTTCTTC	CATSRDRGHYNEQFF
TRBV20-1	TRBJ2-7	14	.	.	TGCAGTGCTAGAGAAGGCACAGGGACATACGAGCAGTACTTC	CSAREGTGTYEQYF
TRBV30	TRBJ2-5	13	few	TRBD2	TGTGCCTGGTCCGGGACTAGCGGACACACCCAGTACTTC	CAWSGTSGHTQYF
TRBV5-6	TRBJ1-1	15	few	.	TGTGCCAGCAGCATCAGACTCCTCGGGAGCACTGAAGCTTTCTTT	CASSIRLLGSTEAFF
TRBV12-3/TRBV12-4	TRBJ2-5	13	many	TRBD2	TGTGCCAGCAGCCCCCCCGGGGGGGAGACCCAGTACTTC	CASSPPGGETQYF
TRBV3-1	TRBJ2-1	16	.	TRBD2	TGTGCCAGCAGCCCATCGACTAGCGGCCACTACAATGAGCAGTTCTTC	CASSPSTSGHYNEQFF
TRBV29-1	TRBJ2-3	15	few	TRBD2	TGCAGCGCCAATAGACTAGCTCTGAGCACAGATATGCAGTATTTT	CSANRLALSTDMQYF
TRBV9	TRBJ2-1	16	few	TRBD2	TGTGCCAGCAGCGTACGCCCCCGGGAGGCGGACAATGAGCAGTTCTTC	CASSVRPREADNEQFF
TRBV20-1	TRBJ2-3	12	many	.	TGCAGTGCTAGCAGACATCGAGATACGCAGTATTTT	CSASRHRDTQYF
TRBV20-1	TRBJ2-2	13	.	TRBD2	TGCAGTGCACGACTAGCCGAAGGCGGGGAGCTGTTTTTT	CSARLAEGGELFF
TRBV15	TRBJ2-3	16	few	TRBD2	TGTGCCACCAGCAGGGGAGCGGGATTCTACACAGATACGCAGTATTTT	CATSRGAGFYTDTQYF
TRBV11-3	TRBJ2-1	15	.	TRBD2	TGTGCCAGCAGCTTAGAGTCTAGCGGGTACAATGAGCAGTTCTTC	CASSLESSGYNEQFF
TRBV5-1	TRBJ1-2	13	many	TRBD1	TGTGCCAGCAGCTCTCAGGGGGACTATGGCTACACCTTC	CASSSQGDYGYTF
TRBV10-3	TRBJ1-2	13	.	.	TGTGCCATCAGCATAACATCTAACTATGGCTACACCTTC	CAISITSNYGYTF
TRBV2	TRBJ2-7	13	.	TRBD1	TGTGCCAGCAAACCGGACAGGGGCCACGAGCAGTACTTC	CASKPDRGHEQYF
TRBV7-2	TRBJ2-7	14	once	.	TGTGCCAGCAGCTTAGCGGCCGGCACCTACGAGCAGTACTTC	CASSLAAGTYEQYF
TRBV24-1	TRBJ2-2	16	.	TRBD1	TGTGCCACCAGTGACGTGGGACAGGGGAACACCGGGGAGCTGTTTTTT	CATSDVGQGNTGELFF
TRBV28	TRBJ2-1	16	many	.	TGTGCCAGCAGTTTCTCTTACAACCTGAACTACAATGAGCAGTTCTTC	CASSFSYNLNYNEQFF
TRBV30	TRBJ1-5	13	many	.	TGTGCCTGGAGTGTCGGCAGGGGTCAGCCCCAGCATTTT	CAWSVGRGQPQHF
TRBV5-1	TRBJ2-1	19	few	TRBD2	TGCGCCAGCAGCTTGAGGCCTAGCGGGAGGGGCAACTCCTACAATGAGCAGTTCTTC	CASSLRPSGRGNSYNEQFF